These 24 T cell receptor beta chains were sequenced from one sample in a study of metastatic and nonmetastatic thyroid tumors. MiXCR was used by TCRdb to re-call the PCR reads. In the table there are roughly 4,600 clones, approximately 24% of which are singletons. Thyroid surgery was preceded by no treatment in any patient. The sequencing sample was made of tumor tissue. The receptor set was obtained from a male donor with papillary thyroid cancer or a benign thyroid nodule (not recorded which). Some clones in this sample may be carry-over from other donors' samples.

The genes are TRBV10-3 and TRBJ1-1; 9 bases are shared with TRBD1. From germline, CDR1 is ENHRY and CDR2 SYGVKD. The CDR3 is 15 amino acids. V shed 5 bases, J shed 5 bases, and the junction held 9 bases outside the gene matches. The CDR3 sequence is CAISTPGQGSTEAFF. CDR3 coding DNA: TGTGCCATCAGTACACCGGGACAGGGTTCAACTGAAGCTTTCTTT.

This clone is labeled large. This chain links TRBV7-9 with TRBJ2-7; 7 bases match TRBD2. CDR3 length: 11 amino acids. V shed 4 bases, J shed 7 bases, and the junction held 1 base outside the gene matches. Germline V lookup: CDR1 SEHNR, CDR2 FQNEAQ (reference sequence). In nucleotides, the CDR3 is TGTGCCAGCAGCTCGGGGGGTGAGCAGTACTTC. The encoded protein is CASSSGGEQYF.

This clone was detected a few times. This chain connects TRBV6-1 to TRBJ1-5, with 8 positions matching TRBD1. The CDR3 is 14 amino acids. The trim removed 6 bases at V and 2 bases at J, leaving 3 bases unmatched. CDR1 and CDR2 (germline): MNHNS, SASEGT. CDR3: CASSLGQGNQPQHF. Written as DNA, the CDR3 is TGTGCCAGCAGCTTGGGACAGGGCAATCAGCCCCAGCATTTT.

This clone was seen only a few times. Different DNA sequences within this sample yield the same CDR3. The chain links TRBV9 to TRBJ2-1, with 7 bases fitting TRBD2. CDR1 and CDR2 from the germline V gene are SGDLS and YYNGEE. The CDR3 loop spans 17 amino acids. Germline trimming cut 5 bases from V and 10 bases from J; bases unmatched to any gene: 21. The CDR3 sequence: CASSLHRDSRGVREQFF. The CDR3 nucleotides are TGTGCCAGCAGTCTTCACCGGGACTCTCGGGGGGTACGCGAGCAGTTCTTC. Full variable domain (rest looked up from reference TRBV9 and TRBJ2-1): DSGVTQTPKHLITATGQRVTLRCSPRSGDLSVYWYQQSLDQGLQFLIQYYNGEERAKGNILERFSAQQFPDLHSELNLSSLELGDSALYFCASSLHRDSRGVREQFFGPGTRLTVL.

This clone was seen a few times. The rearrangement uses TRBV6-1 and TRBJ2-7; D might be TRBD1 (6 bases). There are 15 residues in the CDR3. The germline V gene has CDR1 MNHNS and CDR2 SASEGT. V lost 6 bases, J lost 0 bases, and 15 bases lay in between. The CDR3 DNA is TGTGCCAGCAGCGGACAGCCGTACCCCTCCTACGAGCAGTACTTC. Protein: CASSGQPYPSYEQYF.

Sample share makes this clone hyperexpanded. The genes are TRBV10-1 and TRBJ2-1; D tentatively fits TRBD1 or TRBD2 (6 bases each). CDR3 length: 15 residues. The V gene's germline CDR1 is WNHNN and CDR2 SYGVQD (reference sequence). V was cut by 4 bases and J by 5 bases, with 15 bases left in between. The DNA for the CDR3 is TGCGCCAGCAGTGGGGGGGACACATTAAACAATGAGCAGTTCTTC. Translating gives CASSGGDTLNNEQFF.

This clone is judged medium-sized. CDR3 bases: TGTGCCAGCAGCCACAGCCCGGGCGAAGCTTTCTTT. Its translation is CASSHSPGEAFF. This chain links TRBV13 with TRBJ1-1; D not certain. This CDR3 region has 12 residues. The germline CDR1 and CDR2 sequences are PRHDT and FYEKMQ (reference sequence). V lost 5 bases, J lost 8 bases, and 12 bases lay in between.

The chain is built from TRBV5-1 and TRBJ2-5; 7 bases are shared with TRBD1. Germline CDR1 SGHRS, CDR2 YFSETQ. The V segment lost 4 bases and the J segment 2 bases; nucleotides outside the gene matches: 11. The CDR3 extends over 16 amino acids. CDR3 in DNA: TGCGCCAGCAGCGATTCTCAGGGGGTGTCACAAGAGACCCAGTACTTC. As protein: CASSDSQGVSQETQYF.

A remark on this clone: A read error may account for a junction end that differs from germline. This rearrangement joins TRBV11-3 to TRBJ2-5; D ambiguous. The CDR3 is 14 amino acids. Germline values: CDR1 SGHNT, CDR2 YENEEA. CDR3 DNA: TGTGACAGCAGCTCGTGGATGGAACAAGAGACCCAGTACTTC. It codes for CDSSSWMEQETQYF.

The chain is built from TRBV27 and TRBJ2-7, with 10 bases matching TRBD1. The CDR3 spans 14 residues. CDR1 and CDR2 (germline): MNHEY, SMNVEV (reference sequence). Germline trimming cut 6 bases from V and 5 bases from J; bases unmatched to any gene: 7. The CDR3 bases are TGTGCCAGCAGCTCTGACAGGGGGCTGAACGAGCAGTACTTC. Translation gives CASSSDRGLNEQYF.

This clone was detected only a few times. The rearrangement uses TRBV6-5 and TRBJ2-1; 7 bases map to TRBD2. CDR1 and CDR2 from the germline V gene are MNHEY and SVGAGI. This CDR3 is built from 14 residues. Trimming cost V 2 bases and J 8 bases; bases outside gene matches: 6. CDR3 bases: TGTGCCAGCAGTTACCAGACTAGCTCCCATGAGCAGTTCTTC. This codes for CASSYQTSSHEQFF.

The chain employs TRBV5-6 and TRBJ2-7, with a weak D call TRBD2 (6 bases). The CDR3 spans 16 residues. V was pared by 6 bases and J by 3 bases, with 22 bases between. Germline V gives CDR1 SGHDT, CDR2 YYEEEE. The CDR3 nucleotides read TGTGCCAGCATCCCGGAGGGGCGAGGAGGCTTCTACGAGCAGTACTTC. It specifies CASIPEGRGGFYEQYF.

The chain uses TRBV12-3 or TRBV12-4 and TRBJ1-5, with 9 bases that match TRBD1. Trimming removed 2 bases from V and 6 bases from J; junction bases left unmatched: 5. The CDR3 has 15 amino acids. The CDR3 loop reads CASSLHRGPGQPQHF. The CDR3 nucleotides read TGTGCCAGCAGTTTACACAGGGGGCCTGGTCAGCCCCAGCATTTT.

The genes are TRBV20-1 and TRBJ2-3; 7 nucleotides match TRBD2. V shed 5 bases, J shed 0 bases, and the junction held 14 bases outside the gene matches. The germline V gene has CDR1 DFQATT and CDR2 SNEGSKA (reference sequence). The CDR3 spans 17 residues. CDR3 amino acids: CSAGSNVIAGSTDTQYF. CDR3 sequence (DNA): TGCAGTGCTGGATCAAACGTAATAGCGGGTAGCACAGATACGCAGTATTTT.

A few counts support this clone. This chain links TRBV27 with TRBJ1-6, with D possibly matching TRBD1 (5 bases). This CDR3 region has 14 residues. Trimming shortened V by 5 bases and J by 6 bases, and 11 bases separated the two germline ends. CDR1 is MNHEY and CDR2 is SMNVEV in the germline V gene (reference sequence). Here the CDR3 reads CASSTGTSNSPLHF. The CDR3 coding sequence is TGTGCCAGCAGTACCGGGACTTCTAATTCACCCCTCCACTTT.

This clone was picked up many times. CDR3 nucleotides: TGTGCCAGCAGTCCATACGAACAGGGCTCCTACGAGCAGTACTTC. It is translated as CASSPYEQGSYEQYF. The chain uses TRBV27 and TRBJ2-7, with D perhaps matching TRBD1 (6 bases). Germline loops: CDR1 MNHEY, CDR2 SMNVEV (reference sequence). V was cut by 5 bases and J by 0 bases, with 14 bases left in between. CDR3 length equals 15 residues.

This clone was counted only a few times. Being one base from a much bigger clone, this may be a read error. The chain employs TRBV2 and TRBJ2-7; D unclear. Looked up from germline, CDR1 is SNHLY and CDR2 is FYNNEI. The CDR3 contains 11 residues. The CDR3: CASSDWNEQCF. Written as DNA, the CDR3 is TGTGCCAGCAGTGATTGGAACGAGCAGTGCTTC.

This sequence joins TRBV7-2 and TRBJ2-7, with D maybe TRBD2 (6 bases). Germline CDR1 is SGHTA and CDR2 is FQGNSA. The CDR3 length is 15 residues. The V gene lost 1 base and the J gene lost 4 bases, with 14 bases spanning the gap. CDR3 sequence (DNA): TGTGCCAGCAGCTTAGGGGTCAGGGCGGGGTACGAGCAGTACTTC. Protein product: CASSLGVRAGYEQYF.

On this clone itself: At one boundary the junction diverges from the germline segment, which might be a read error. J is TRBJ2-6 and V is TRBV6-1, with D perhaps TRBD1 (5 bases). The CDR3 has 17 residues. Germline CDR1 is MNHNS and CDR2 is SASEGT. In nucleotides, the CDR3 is TGTGCCAGCAGTGAATTCCACACCATCTCTGGGGCCAACCTCCTGACTTTC. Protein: CASSEFHTISGANLLTF.

CDR3: CASRGGGSTDTQYF. CDR3 bases: TGTGCCAGCCGAGGAGGGGGAAGCACAGATACGCAGTATTTT. J is TRBJ2-3 and V is TRBV6-1; D is possibly TRBD1 or TRBD2 (6 bases each). The CDR3 totals 14 residues. Germline CDR1 MNHNS, CDR2 SASEGT. The ends were cut back, 8 bases at V and 0 bases at J, with 12 bases in the middle.

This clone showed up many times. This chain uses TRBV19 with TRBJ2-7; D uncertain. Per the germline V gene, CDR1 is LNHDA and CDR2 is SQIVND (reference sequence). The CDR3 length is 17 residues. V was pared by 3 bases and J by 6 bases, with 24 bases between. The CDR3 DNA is TGTGCCAGTAGTATTCGTTACCACCCGGGTCATCTCGGCGAGCAGTACTTC. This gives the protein CASSIRYHPGHLGEQYF.

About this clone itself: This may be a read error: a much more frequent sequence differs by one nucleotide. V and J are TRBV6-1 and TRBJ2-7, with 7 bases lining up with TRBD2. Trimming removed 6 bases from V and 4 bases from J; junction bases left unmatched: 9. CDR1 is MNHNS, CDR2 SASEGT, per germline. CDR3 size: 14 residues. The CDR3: CASSPRGVPYEQYF. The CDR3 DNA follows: TGTGCCAGCAGCCCCCGGGGGGTGCCTTACGAGCAGTACTTC.

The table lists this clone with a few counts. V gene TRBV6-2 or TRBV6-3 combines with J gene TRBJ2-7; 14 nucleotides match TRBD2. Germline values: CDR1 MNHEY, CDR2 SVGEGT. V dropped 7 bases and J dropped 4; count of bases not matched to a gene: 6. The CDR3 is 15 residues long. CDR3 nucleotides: TGTGCCAGCATCCCCGGGACTAGCGGGAGTTACGAGCAGTACTTC. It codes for CASIPGTSGSYEQYF.

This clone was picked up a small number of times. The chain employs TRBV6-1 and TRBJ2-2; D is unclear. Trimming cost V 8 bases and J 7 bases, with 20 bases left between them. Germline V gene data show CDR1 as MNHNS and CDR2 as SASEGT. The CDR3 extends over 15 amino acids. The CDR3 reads CASSSGCRWSGELFF. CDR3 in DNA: TGTGCCAGCTCCTCGGGCTGTAGATGGAGCGGGGAGCTGTTTTTT.